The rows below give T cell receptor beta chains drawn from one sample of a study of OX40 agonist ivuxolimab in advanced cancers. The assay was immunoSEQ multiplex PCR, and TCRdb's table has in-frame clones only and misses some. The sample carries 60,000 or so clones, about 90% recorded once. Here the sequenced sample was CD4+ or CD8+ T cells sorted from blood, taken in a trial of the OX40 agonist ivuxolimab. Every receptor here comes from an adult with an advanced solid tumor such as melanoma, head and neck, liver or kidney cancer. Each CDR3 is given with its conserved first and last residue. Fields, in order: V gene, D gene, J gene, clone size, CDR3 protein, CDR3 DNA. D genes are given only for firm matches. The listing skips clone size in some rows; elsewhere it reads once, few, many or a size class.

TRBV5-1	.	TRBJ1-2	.	CASSLEGIRGYTF	TGCGCCAGCAGCTTGGAGGGGATAAGGGGCTACACCTTC
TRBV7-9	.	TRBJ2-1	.	CASSLVGRSNEQFF	TGTGCCAGCAGCTTAGTAGGTCGAAGCAATGAGCAGTTCTTC
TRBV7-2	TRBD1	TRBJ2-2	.	CASSPRTGIGAGELFF	TGTGCCAGCAGCCCCCGGACAGGGATTGGAGCCGGGGAGCTGTTTTTT
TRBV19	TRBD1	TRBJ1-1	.	CASLDRGRRPEAFF	TGTGCCAGTCTGGACAGGGGGCGTCGGCCTGAAGCTTTCTTT
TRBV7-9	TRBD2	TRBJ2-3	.	CASSLPLAGDTQYF	TGTGCCAGCAGCCTACCACTAGCGGGGGATACGCAGTATTTT
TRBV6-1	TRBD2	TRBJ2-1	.	CASSSSGSKFF	TGTGCCAGCAGCTCGAGCGGGAGCAAGTTCTTC
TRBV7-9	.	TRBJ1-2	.	CASSPVQREGYYGYTF	TGTGCCAGCAGCCCGGTCCAACGGGAGGGGTACTATGGCTACACCTTC
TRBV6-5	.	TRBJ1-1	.	CASSYSSGSAEAFF	TGTGCCAGCAGTTACTCGAGTGGGAGCGCTGAAGCTTTCTTT
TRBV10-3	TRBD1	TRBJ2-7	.	CAIRDGTGGRREQYF	TGTGCCATCAGAGATGGGACAGGGGGAAGAAGGGAGCAGTACTTC
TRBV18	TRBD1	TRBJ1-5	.	CASSRGTGAVQPQHF	TGTGCCAGCTCACGAGGGACAGGAGCAGTTCAGCCCCAGCATTTT
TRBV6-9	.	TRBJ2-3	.	CASSLDSTDTQYF	TGTGCCAGCAGTTTGGACAGCACAGATACGCAGTATTTT
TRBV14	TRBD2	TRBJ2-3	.	CASSPRGLAGADTQYF	TGTGCCAGCAGCCCGCGGGGGCTAGCGGGAGCTGATACGCAGTATTTT
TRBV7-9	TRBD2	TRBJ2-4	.	CASSPMRGNIQYF	TGTGCCAGCAGCCCGATGCGGGGGAACATTCAGTACTTC
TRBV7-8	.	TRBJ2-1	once	CASSLDRARYNEQFF	TGTGCCAGCAGCTTAGACAGGGCGCGCTACAATGAGCAGTTCTTC
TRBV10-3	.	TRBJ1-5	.	CAISGGSGTVLGNQPQHF	TGTGCCATCAGTGGTGGCTCAGGGACTGTTCTGGGCAATCAGCCCCAGCATTTT
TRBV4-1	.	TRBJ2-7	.	CASSQVRTSYEQYF	TGCGCCAGCAGCCAAGTCCGGACCTCCTACGAGCAGTACTTC
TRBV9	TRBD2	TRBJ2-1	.	CASSVGLAGFSYNEQFF	TGTGCCAGCAGCGTTGGACTAGCGGGTTTCTCCTACAATGAGCAGTTCTTC
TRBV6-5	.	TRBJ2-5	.	CASSSLYGQETQYF	TGTGCCAGCAGTTCCCTCTACGGGCAAGAGACCCAGTACTTC
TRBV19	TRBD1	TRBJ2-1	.	CASSIQGAHEQFF	TGTGCCAGTAGTATTCAGGGGGCGCATGAGCAGTTCTTC
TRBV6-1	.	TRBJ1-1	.	CASSSAGARAFF	TGTGCCAGCAGTTCGGCAGGGGCGCGGGCTTTCTTT
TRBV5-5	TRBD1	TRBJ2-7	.	CASSWDRSSYEQYF	TGTGCCAGCAGCTGGGACAGGAGCTCCTACGAGCAGTACTTC
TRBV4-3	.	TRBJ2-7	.	CASSPRGDGSYEQYF	TGCGCCAGCAGCCCTAGGGGGGACGGGTCCTACGAGCAGTACTTC
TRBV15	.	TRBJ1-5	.	CATSVQGSAPQHF	TGTGCCACCAGCGTACAGGGATCCGCGCCCCAGCATTTT
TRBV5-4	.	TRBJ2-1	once	CASSLVRASYNEQFF	TGTGCCAGCAGCTTAGTCCGGGCGAGCTACAATGAGCAGTTCTTC
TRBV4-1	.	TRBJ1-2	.	CASSFRDNYGYTF	TGCGCCAGCAGCTTCCGGGACAACTATGGCTACACCTTC
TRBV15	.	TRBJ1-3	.	CATGEGGSGNTIYF	TGTGCCACCGGAGAAGGCGGCTCTGGAAACACCATATATTTT
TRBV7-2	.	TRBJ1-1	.	CASSFGSNTEAFF	TGTGCCAGCAGCTTCGGGAGTAACACTGAAGCTTTCTTT
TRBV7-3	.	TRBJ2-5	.	CASSLTPRETQYF	TGTGCCAGCAGCTTAACCCCGCGGGAGACCCAGTACTTC
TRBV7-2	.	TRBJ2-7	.	CASSLRFSNYEQYF	TGTGCCAGCAGCTTAAGGTTCTCAAACTACGAGCAGTACTTC
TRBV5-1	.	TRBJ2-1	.	CASSLGTSAGPGNEQFF	TGCGCCAGCAGCTTGGGGACGTCTGCGGGGCCCGGCAATGAGCAGTTCTTC
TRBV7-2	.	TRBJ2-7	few	CASSLVAAASGWGNEQYF	TGTGCCAGCAGCTTAGTGGCCGCGGCCTCAGGTTGGGGCAACGAGCAGTACTTC
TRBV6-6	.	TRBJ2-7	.	CASRKTSVGTAIGQYF	TGTGCCAGCAGGAAAACTTCGGTGGGGACCGCTATCGGGCAGTACTTC
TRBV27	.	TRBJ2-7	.	CASNPLGRAVSYEQYF	TGTGCCAGCAACCCGCTCGGGAGAGCTGTGTCCTACGAGCAGTACTTC
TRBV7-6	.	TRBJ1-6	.	CASSSLAAVNSPLHF	TGTGCCAGCAGCTCGTTGGCGGCAGTGAATTCACCCCTCCACTTT
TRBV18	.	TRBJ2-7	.	CASSPRAGDEQYF	TGTGCCAGCTCACCGCGGGCAGGGGACGAGCAGTACTTC
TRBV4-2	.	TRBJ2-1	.	CASSQVYGDSYNEQFF	TGTGCCAGCAGCCAAGTGTACGGCGACTCCTACAATGAGCAGTTCTTC
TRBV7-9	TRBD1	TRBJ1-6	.	CASSGGQATRYSPLHF	TGTGCCAGCAGCGGGGGACAGGCGACACGGTATTCACCCCTCCACTTT
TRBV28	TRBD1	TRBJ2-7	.	CASSLGGQGNYEQYF	TGTGCCAGCAGTTTGGGGGGACAGGGTAACTACGAGCAGTACTTC
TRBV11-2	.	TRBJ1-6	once	CASSLESPRFYNSPLHF	TGTGCCAGCAGCTTAGAATCACCGCGTTTTTATAATTCACCCCTCCACTTT
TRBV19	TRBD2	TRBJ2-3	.	CASSGTSGSGTQYF	TGTGCCAGCTCCGGGACTAGCGGGAGTGGGACGCAGTATTTT
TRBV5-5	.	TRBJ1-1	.	CASSFGQTMNTEAFF	TGTGCCAGCAGCTTCGGGCAGACCATGAACACTGAAGCTTTCTTT
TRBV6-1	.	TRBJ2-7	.	CASSWGVYEQYF	TGTGCCAGCAGTTGGGGGGTTTACGAGCAGTACTTC
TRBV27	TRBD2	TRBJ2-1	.	CASSSATTSGRNTYNEQFF	TGTGCCAGCAGTTCGGCCACGACTAGCGGGAGGAACACTTACAATGAGCAGTTCTTC
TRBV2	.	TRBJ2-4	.	CASSEAGWVSAKNIQYF	TGTGCCAGCAGTGAAGCTGGGTGGGTGTCGGCCAAAAACATTCAGTACTTC
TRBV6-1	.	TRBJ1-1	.	CASTRGYTEAFF	TGTGCCAGCACCCGGGGTTACACTGAAGCTTTCTTT
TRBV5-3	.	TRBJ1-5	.	CARSSTNSNQPQHF	TGTGCCAGAAGCTCGACAAATAGCAATCAGCCCCAGCATTTT
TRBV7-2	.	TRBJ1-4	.	CASSGGQREKLFF	TGTGCCAGCAGCGGAGGACAGCGTGAAAAACTGTTTTTT
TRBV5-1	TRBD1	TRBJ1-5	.	CASSSGQGEPQHF	TGCGCCAGCAGCTCGGGACAGGGGGAGCCCCAGCATTTT
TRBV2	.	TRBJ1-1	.	CASRGPYGNTEAFF	TGTGCCAGCAGGGGGCCTTATGGGAACACTGAAGCTTTCTTT
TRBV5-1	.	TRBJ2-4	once	CASSEPGSTKNIQYF	TGCGCCAGCAGCGAGCCGGGATCCACCAAAAACATTCAGTACTTC
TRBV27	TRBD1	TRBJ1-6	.	CASSPDRGINSPLHF	TGTGCCAGCAGCCCGGACAGGGGCATTAATTCACCCCTCCACTTT
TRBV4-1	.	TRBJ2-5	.	CASSQESVGAQYF	TGCGCCAGCAGCCAAGAATCTGTGGGGGCCCAGTACTTC
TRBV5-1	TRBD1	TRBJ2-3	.	CASRGQGSDTQYF	TGCGCCAGCAGGGGACAGGGGTCAGATACGCAGTATTTT
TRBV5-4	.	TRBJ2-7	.	CASSLQTDASYEQYF	TGTGCCAGCAGCTTGCAGACAGATGCCTCCTACGAGCAGTACTTC
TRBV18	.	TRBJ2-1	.	CASSRESSYNEQFF	TGTGCCAGCTCGCGCGAGAGCTCCTACAATGAGCAGTTCTTC
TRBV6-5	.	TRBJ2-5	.	CASRDNRVQYF	TGTGCCAGCAGAGATAACAGGGTCCAGTACTTC
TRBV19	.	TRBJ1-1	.	CASSPPGPGGEAFF	TGTGCCAGTAGTCCACCCGGGCCAGGTGGTGAAGCTTTCTTT
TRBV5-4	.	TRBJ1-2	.	CASSLARGPQGYGYTF	TGTGCCAGCAGCTTGGCTAGGGGACCGCAGGGCTATGGCTACACCTTC
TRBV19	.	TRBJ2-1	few	CASSKGGPSYNEQFF	TGTGCCAGTAGTAAAGGAGGCCCATCCTACAATGAGCAGTTCTTC